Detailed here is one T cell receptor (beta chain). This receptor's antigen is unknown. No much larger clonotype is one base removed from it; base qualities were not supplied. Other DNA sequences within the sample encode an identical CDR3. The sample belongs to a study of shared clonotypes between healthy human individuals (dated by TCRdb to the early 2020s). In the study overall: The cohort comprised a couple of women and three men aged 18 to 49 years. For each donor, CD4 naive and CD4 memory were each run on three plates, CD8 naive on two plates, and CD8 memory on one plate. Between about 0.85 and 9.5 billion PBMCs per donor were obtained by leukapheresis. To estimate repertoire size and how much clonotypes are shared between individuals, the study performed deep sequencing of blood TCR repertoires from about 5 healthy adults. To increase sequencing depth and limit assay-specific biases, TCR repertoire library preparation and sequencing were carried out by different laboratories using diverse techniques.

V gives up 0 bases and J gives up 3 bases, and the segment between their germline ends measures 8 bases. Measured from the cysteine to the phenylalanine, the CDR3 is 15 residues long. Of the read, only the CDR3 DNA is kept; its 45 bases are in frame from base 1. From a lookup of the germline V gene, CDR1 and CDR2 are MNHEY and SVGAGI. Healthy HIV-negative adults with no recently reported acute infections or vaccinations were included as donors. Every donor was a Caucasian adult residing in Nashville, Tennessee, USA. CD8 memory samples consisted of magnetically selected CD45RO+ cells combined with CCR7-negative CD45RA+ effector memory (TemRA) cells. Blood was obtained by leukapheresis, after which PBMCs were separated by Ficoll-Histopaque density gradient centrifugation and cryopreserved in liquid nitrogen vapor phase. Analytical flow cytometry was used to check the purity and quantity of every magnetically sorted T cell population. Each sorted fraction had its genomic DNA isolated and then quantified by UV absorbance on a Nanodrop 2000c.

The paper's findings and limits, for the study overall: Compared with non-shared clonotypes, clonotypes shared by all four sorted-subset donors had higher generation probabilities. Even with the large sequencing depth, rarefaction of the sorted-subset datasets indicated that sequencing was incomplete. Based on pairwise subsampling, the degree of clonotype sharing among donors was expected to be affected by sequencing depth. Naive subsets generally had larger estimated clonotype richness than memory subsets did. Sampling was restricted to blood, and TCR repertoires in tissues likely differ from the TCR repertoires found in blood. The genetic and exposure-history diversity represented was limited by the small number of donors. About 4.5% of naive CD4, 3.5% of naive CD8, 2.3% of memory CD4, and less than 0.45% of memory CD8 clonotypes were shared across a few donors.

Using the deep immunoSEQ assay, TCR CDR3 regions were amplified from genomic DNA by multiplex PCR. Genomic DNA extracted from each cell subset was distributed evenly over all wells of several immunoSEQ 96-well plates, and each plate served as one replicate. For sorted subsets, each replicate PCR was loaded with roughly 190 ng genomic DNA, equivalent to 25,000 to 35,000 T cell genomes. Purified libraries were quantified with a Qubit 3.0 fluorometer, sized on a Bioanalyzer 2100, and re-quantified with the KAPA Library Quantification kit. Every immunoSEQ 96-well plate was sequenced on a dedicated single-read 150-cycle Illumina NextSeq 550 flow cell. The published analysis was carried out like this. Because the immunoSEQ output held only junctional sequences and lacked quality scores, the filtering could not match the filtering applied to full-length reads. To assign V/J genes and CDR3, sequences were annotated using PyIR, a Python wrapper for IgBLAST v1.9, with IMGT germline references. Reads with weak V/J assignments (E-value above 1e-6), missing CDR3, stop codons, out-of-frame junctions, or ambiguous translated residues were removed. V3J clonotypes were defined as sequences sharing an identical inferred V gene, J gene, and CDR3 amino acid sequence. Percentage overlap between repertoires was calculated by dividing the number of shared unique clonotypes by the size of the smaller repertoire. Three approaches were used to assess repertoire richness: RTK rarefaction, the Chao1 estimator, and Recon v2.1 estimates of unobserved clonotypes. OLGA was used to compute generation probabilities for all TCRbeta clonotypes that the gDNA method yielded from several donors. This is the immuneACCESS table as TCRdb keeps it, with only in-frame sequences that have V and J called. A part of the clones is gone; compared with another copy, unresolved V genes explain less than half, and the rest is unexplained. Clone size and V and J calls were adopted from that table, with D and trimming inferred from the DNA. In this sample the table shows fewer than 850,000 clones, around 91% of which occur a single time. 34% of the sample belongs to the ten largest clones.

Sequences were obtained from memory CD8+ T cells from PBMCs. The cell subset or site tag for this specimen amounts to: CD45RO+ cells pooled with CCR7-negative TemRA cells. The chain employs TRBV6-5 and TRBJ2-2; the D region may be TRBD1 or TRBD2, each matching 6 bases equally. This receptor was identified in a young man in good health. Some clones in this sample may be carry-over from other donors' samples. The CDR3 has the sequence CASSYSRGDTGELFF. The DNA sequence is TGTGCCAGCAGTTACTCGAGGGGGGACACCGGGGAGCTGTTTTTT.